This T cell receptor (beta chain) was recorded in a study of cytomegalovirus exposure and HLA in healthy donors. Study-level information: Counted in an early data release were tens of millions of unique TCRs from HLA-typed donors. Whole-study findings and limits: TCR beta sequences reportedly predicted the HLA-A and HLA-B alleles of most subjects accurately. Earlier findings revealed that most TCR beta V segments proved productive either about 90% or about 30% of the time.

About this clone itself: Its specificity is unknown.

The PCR made use of 60 Vbeta and 13 Jbeta primers. The assay was immunoSEQ multiplex PCR, and TCRdb's table has in-frame clones only and misses some. The sample carries about 170,000 clones, approximately 79% recorded once. The CDR3 spans 15 residues. CDR1 SGHAT and CDR2 FQNNGV come from the germline V gene. V gave up 0 bases and J gave up 9 bases, with 17 bases separating them. Sequenced material: PBMCs. The receptor's source is a male donor in good health and CMV-seronegative. The rearrangement joins TRBV11-2 to TRBJ1-1; D is unresolved. As DNA, the CDR3 is TGTGCCAGCAGCTTAGATCTGTCGCGGAGTCGACAAGCTTTCTTT. Protein sequence: CASSLDLSRSRQAFF.